This T cell receptor beta chain is from a study of blood T cells in healthy people across ages. Study findings and constraints: Expanded clonotype changes were possibly confounded by unknown donor CMV status.

About this clonotype itself: The antigen remains undetermined.

The CDR3 has 14 residues. Germline V CDR1 and CDR2: KGHDR, SFDVKD. V gave up 6 bases and J gave up 5 bases; unmatched junction bases: 3. Donors ranged from about 6 to 90 years old and were healthy Caucasians in Russia. A second PCR, run for roughly 7 to 12 cycles, used a sample-barcoded 5' primer plus a J-beta primer mix. Researchers report that a template-switch adaptor with 12 random nucleotides tagged each cDNA molecule. One entry per CDR3 protein, called by TCRdb with MiXCR from the 5' RACE reads. The sample consists of more than 800,000 distinct CDR3 sequences, under 55% of them appearing once. Sequenced material: blood. The TCR originated in a woman in her sixties or seventies in good health. V gene TRBV24-1 combines with J gene TRBJ2-5, with 12 nucleotides matching TRBD2. CDR3: CATSPSGRAETQYF. CDR3 DNA: TGTGCCACCAGTCCTAGCGGGAGGGCGGAGACCCAGTACTTC.